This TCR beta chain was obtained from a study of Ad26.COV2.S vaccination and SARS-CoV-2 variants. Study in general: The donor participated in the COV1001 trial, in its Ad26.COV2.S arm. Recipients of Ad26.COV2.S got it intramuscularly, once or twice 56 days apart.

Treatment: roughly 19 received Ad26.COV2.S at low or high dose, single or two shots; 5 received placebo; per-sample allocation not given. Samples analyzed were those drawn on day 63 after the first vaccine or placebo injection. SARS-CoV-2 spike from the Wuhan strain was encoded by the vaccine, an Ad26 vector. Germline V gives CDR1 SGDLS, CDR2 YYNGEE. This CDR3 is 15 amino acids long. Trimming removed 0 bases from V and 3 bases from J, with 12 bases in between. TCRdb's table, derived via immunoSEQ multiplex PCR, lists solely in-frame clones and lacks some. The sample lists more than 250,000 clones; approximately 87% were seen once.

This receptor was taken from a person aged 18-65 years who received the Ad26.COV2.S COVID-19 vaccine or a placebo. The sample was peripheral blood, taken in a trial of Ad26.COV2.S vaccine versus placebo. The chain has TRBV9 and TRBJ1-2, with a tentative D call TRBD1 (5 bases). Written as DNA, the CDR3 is TGTGCCAGCAGCGTAGATCAGGGAGCCGACTATGGCTACACCTTC. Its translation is CASSVDQGADYGYTF.